These T cell receptor beta chains were read from a single sample in a study of cytomegalovirus exposure and HLA in healthy donors. Sequencing used immunoSEQ multiplex PCR; TCRdb keeps in-frame clones, though not all of them. The table includes approximately 72,000 clones, 94% detected once. The sample was PBMCs. The receptors were gathered from a woman aged 18-29 years in good health and CMV-seronegative. Each CDR3 is given with its conserved first and last residue. The D gene is left open where the match is weak. Clone sizes are given selectively: once, few, many, or a class where the clone is expanded.

D,V,size,J,DNA,CDR3
TRBD1,TRBV4-3,NA,TRBJ1-4,TGCGCCAGCAGCCGCCTTGACAGGGGTTCACTGATGGGTGAAAAACTGTTTTTT,CASSRLDRGSLMGEKLFF
TRBD2,TRBV25-1,NA,TRBJ2-7,TGTGCCAGCAGTCCGGGGGGGCCGGGTGAGCAGTACTTC,CASSPGGPGEQYF
NA,TRBV19,NA,TRBJ2-1,TGTGCCAGTAGTATAGGGGGGGGCTGGGTCAATGAGCAGTTCTTC,CASSIGGGWVNEQFF
NA,TRBV29-1,NA,TRBJ1-1,TGCAGCGTTGAAGGGGGCGGGGGGAACACTGAAGCTTTCTTT,CSVEGGGGNTEAFF
NA,TRBV5-1,NA,TRBJ1-6,TGCGCCAGCAGCTTGGGGCAGGGGAGGGTTCCCCTCCACTTT,CASSLGQGRVPLHF
NA,TRBV7-2,once,TRBJ2-7,TGTGCCAGCAGCCCTTTCGGGGGATTCTCCTACGAGCAGTACTTC,CASSPFGGFSYEQYF
NA,TRBV15,NA,TRBJ2-3,TGTGCCACCAGCAGAGATCGTAGGGCCCGGAGGGATACGCAGTATTTT,CATSRDRRARRDTQYF
TRBD1,TRBV11-3,NA,TRBJ2-5,TGTGCCAGCAGCCCAGGGGGCTCTATCCAAGAGACCCAGTACTTC,CASSPGGSIQETQYF
NA,TRBV4-1,NA,TRBJ2-1,TGCGCCAGCAGCCTGGGCGGGGTCTCCTACAATGAGCAGTTCTTC,CASSLGGVSYNEQFF
TRBD2,TRBV7-8,NA,TRBJ2-7,TGTGCCAGCAGAACCTCAGGGAGCGGGGGGGCTAACGAGCAGTACTTC,CASRTSGSGGANEQYF
NA,TRBV5-6,NA,TRBJ1-6,TGTGCCAGCAGCTTTTTAAGAAGGAGCTCCTATAATTCACCCCTCCACTTT,CASSFLRRSSYNSPLHF
TRBD2,TRBV5-5,NA,TRBJ2-1,TGTGCCAGCAGCCCGGGACTAGCGGGGGGCAATGAGCAGTTCTTC,CASSPGLAGGNEQFF
TRBD1,TRBV5-1,NA,TRBJ1-5,TGCGCCAGCAGCCCGGGGACAGGGGAGCAGCCCCAGCATTTT,CASSPGTGEQPQHF
NA,TRBV5-1,NA,TRBJ1-1,TGCGCCAGCAGCTTGAGACAGCCCTCGAACACTGAAGCTTTCTTT,CASSLRQPSNTEAFF
NA,TRBV7-3,NA,TRBJ1-1,TGTGCCAGCAGCCAAGGGCACGGGGGGGCGAACACTGAAGCTTTCTTT,CASSQGHGGANTEAFF
TRBD1,TRBV5-4,NA,TRBJ2-1,TGTGCCAGCAGCTATCCGGGACAGGGTTACAATGAGCAGTTCTTC,CASSYPGQGYNEQFF
TRBD1,TRBV5-1,once,TRBJ1-2,TGCGCCAGCAGCTTGGGTCGGACAGGGGCCCAAGCTAACTATGGCTACACCTTC,CASSLGRTGAQANYGYTF
NA,TRBV4-3,NA,TRBJ2-7,TGCGCCAGCAGCCAAGATCGTGGCGGAGGAAACTACGAGCAGTACTTC,CASSQDRGGGNYEQYF
TRBD2,TRBV6-5,once,TRBJ2-5,TGTGCCAGCAGTTCCCTCTTCGGGGGGGATGAGACCCAGTACTTC,CASSSLFGGDETQYF
TRBD1,TRBV19,NA,TRBJ1-5,TGTGCCAGTAGTATACTTGGGGACAGGAATCAGCCCCAGCATTTT,CASSILGDRNQPQHF
NA,TRBV5-1,NA,TRBJ2-7,TGCGCCAGCGGTGCCGCGGTATCTCCTCACGAGCAGTACTTC,CASGAAVSPHEQYF
NA,TRBV6-4,NA,TRBJ2-1,TGTGCCAGCAGTGAAAATTATATGAATGAGCAGTTCTTC,CASSENYMNEQFF
TRBD2,TRBV6-4,NA,TRBJ2-1,TGTGCCAGCACCGAGGAAGCGGGGAGGTACAATGAGCAGTTCTTC,CASTEEAGRYNEQFF
NA,TRBV5-1,once,TRBJ2-3,TGCGCCAGCTACGCAACGGGGGGCAGCACAGATACGCAGTATTTT,CASYATGGSTDTQYF
TRBD2,TRBV7-6,NA,TRBJ2-1,TGTGCCAGCAGCCGGACTAGCGGGGCATTCAATGAGCAGTTCTTC,CASSRTSGAFNEQFF
NA,TRBV30,few,TRBJ1-1,TGTGCCTGGGGGCAGAACACTGAAGCTTTCTTT,CAWGQNTEAFF
NA,TRBV28,NA,TRBJ1-1,TGTGCCAGCAGTTACTTAGAGGGGGACACTGAAGCTTTCTTT,CASSYLEGDTEAFF
NA,TRBV23-1,NA,TRBJ1-5,TGCGCCAGCAGTTTAGCCTCGAATCAGCCCCAGCATTTT,CASSLASNQPQHF
NA,TRBV18,NA,TRBJ2-2,TGTGCCAGCTCACCCGTCTCAAGGGGCGCAACCGGGGAGCTGTTTTTT,CASSPVSRGATGELFF
TRBD1,TRBV4-1,NA,TRBJ2-7,TGCGCCAGCAGACCGGGACAGGGGGCATCCGAGCAGTACTTC,CASRPGQGASEQYF
TRBD1,TRBV5-1,NA,TRBJ1-3,TGCGCCAGCAGCTGGTACTTGGGACAGGGGAATGGAAACACCATATATTTT,CASSWYLGQGNGNTIYF